The 5 T cell receptor beta chains listed next were all sequenced from one sample in a study of T cell repertoires in cytomegalovirus infection. TCRdb called the reads again in MiXCR, with one record for every CDR3 protein. Among about 78,000 distinct CDR3 sequences listed, roughly 40% were seen once. No cognate antigen is known for these TCRs. The material sequenced was CD8+ T cells from cultured PBMCs, taken from culture after CMV antigen stimulation. Source of these receptors: a human donor in good health (CMV status not recorded). Some clones in this sample may be carry-over from other donors' samples.

This clonotype was detected only a few times. This rearrangement joins TRBV4-1 to TRBJ2-6; no reliable D call. The CDR3 totals 22 residues. The germline CDR1 and CDR2 sequences are MGHRA and YSYEKL. V was shortened by 0 bases and J by 1 base, with 25 bases between the two germline ends. The CDR3 sequence is CASSQEAHILAPGKSGANVLTF. CDR3 bases: TGCGCCAGCAGCCAAGAAGCTCACATCCTCGCACCTGGAAAATCTGGGGCCAACGTCCTGACTTTC.

The chain recombines TRBV7-6 with TRBJ2-7; D tentatively fits TRBD1 or TRBD2 (5 bases each). The CDR3 is 14 amino acids. The germline V and J ends were trimmed by 5 bases and 2 bases, with 13 bases remaining between them. CDR1 SGHVS and CDR2 FNYEAQ come from the germline V gene. The CDR3 coding sequence is TGTGCCAGCAGCCCACCGGGACCGGCCTACGAGCAGTACTTC. This gives the protein CASSPPGPAYEQYF.

This chain uses TRBV27 with TRBJ1-6; D is undetermined. The V end was cut by 5 bases, the J end by 1 base, with 3 bases between. The CDR3 runs to 13 residues. Germline V gene sequence: CDR1 MNHEY, CDR2 SMNVEV (reference sequence). CDR3 amino acids: CASSRSYNSPLHF. CDR3 DNA: TGTGCCAGCAGTAGGTCCTATAATTCACCCCTCCACTTT.

This chain links TRBV19 with TRBJ2-1; no reliable D call. Trimming cost V 10 bases and J 8 bases, with 21 bases left between them. There are 14 residues in the CDR3. Per the germline V gene, CDR1 is LNHDA and CDR2 is SQIVND (reference sequence). The CDR3 DNA reads TGTGCCAAACCTCCGGTCAGTTCCCCCCATGAGCAGTTCTTC. Amino acids: CAKPPVSSPHEQFF.

This clonotype was found a few times. The rearrangement links TRBV19 to TRBJ2-3; D call uncertain. Between the trimmed V and J ends, which lost 0 bases and 4 bases, there was a span of 5 bases. This CDR3 is 13 amino acids long. Per germline, CDR1 LNHDA and CDR2 SQIVND (reference sequence). The DNA for the CDR3 is TGTGCCAGTAGTATAGATGCGCCAGATACGCAGTATTTT. Its translation: CASSIDAPDTQYF.